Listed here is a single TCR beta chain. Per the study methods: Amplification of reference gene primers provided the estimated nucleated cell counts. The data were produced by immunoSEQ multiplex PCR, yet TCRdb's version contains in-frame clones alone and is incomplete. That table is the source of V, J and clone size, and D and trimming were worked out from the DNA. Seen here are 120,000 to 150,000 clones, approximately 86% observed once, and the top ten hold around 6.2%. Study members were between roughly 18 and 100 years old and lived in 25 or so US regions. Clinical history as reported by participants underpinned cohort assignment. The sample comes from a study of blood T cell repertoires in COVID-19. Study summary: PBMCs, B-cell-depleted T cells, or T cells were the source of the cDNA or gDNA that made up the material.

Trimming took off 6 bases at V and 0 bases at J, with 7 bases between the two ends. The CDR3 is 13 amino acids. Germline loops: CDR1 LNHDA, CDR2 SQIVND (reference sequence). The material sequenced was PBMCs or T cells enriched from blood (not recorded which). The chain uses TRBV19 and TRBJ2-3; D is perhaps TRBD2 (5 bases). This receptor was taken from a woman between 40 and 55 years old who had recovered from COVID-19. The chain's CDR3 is CASRRVSTDTQYF. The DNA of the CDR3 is TGTGCCAGTAGGAGGGTGAGCACAGATACGCAGTATTTT.